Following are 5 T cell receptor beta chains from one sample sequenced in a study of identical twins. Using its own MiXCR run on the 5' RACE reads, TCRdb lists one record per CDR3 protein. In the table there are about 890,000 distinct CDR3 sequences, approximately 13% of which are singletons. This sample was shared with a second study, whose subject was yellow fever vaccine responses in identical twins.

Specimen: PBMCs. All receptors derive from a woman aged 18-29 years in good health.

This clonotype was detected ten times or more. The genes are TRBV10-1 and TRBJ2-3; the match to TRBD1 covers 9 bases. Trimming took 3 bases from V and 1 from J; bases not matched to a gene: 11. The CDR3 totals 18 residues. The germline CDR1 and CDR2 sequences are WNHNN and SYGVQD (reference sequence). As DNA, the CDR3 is TGCGCCAGCAGTGACCGAGACAGGGGGTTCTTCGGCACAGATACGCAGTATTTT. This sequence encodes CASSDRDRGFFGTDTQYF.

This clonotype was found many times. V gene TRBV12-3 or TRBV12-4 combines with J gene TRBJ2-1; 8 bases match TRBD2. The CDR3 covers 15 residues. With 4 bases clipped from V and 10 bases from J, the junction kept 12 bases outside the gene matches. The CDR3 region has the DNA TGTGCCAGCAGTTGGGGACTAGGTCCGGGGGGGGAGCAGTTCTTC. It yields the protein CASSWGLGPGGEQFF.

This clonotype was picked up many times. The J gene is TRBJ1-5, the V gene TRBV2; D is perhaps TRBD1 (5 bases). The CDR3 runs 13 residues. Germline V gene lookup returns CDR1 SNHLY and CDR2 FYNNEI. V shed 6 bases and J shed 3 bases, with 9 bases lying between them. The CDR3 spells CASRGDHNQPQHF. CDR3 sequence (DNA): TGTGCCAGCAGGGGGGACCACAATCAGCCCCAGCATTTT.

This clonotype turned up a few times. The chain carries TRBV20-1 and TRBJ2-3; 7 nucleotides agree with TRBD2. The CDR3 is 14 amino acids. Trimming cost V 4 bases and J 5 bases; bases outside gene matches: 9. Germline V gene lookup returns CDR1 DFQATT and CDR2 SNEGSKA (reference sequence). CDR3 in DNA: TGCAGTGCTAAGAGGACTAGTCGTCTAGATACGCAGTATTTT. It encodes CSAKRTSRLDTQYF.

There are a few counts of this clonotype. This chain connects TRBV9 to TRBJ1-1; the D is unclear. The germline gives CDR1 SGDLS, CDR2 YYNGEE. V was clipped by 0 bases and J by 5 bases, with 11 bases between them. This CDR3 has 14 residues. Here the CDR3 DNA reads TGTGCCAGCAGCGTAGCTCCGAAAGGGACTGAAGCTTTCTTT. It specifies CASSVAPKGTEAFF.